This TCR beta chain was recorded in a study of cytomegalovirus exposure and HLA in healthy donors (dated by TCRdb to about 2017). Regarding the study in general: According to an earlier analysis of 587 of the donors, about 180 million T cells yielded 117 million unique TCR beta sequences and about 300 Gb of sequence data. The genetic ancestry cluster associated with self-reported Caucasian donors included 80% to 90% of the 350 to 500 genotyped donors. Across about 370 genotyped donors of the cohort, an average of approximately 240,000 unique TCR beta nucleotide sequences per donor were sequenced, and roughly 18% of those sequences were non-productive. To predict cytomegalovirus infection status, the study brought together high-throughput TCR immunosequencing, statistical association of individual TCRs with disease status, and machine learning. About 330 gigabases of sequencing data and around 85 million unique TCR sequences made up an early release that covered some 640 HLA-typed donors. To decide whether each TCR beta V gene segment behaved as functional or pseudogenic, an earlier analysis of approximately 590 of the donors relied on high-throughput TCR beta sequencing. The study used immunosequencing to profile the T cell repertoires of 670 or so subjects and linked those repertoires to cytomegalovirus serostatus. Donor age, sex, ethnicity and CMV serostatus were compiled alongside the repertoire data. Because of strong linkage in the cohort, four or five DR-DQ haplotypes were treated as single units for association and clustering. Rather than using new phenotypic data, the later analysis identified candidate immune exposures from TCR beta sequences and from how often those sequences occurred across donors. In addition to the first cohort of roughly 670 subjects, a separate validation cohort of about 120 different subjects was used. The number of donors typed differed by locus, with roughly 629-640 for A, B, C, DRB1 and DQB1, 522 for DQA1, 600 to 610 for DPA1, and about 450 for DPB1. The study was designed to test whether signatures of past pathogen exposure could be identified by cataloging public T cell receptors. HLA typing covered class I and class II loci at four-digit resolution. Genome-wide SNP genotypes for about 65% of the 666 donors were used in a later genetic analysis, which treated that subset as a discovery cohort. All discovery cohort repertoires had been generated on a single sequencing platform. In a later analysis, previously published TCR beta repertoires from about 670 donors were re-analyzed and high-resolution HLA genotyping was added so that TCR occurrence patterns could be studied. Results and caveats for the whole study, not just this receptor: Strong co-occurrence of HLA alleles, especially DR and DQ, made assigning TCR associations to individual alleles difficult. In a later analysis, most CMV-associated TCR beta chains were found to appear HLA-restricted, with HLA associations seemingly driven largely by CMV exposure. In vitro tests confirmed that a few of the cytomegalovirus-associated TCR beta chains recognize cytomegalovirus antigens. Only TCR beta chains were sequenced in this cohort, and the absence of alpha or paired-chain data limited detectable features. A group of highly shared sequence variants was considered likely to be a technical artifact of the sequencing pipeline. According to a later genetic analysis, donors in an Asian-associated ancestry cluster had fewer N-insertions in productive TCRs than the approximately 630-donor mean. In a later analysis, several top co-occurrence clusters were reported to appear linked to parvovirus B19, influenza, CMV and Epstein-Barr virus. In a later analysis, the rate of TCR association differed among HLA loci, with DRB1 alleles having the most associated TCRs and HLA-C alleles having the fewest. Because counts were too low, under 20 rarely observed V segments, including chromosome 9 orphons, were left out of the earlier analysis of a few hundred of the donors. For the cohort, immune exposure information was limited to CMV serostatus. At a false discovery rate of 0.05, a later analysis linked 15,000 to 20,000 TCR beta sequences to specific HLA alleles. In a later analysis, HLA-associated TCR beta chains showed more clonal expansion and lower generation probabilities than non-associated chains that were equally common. The authors suggested that the approach could potentially be generalized to other disease states and immunological phenotypes. HLA typing was unavailable for some donors at each locus, so association tests used only the typed subset. In the study, 150 to 200 TCR beta chains were listed as associated with cytomegalovirus. A further reported finding was that TCR beta sequences accurately predicted the HLA-A and HLA-B alleles for most subjects in the first cohort. In both the original and validation cohorts, the classifier was reported to diagnose cytomegalovirus status with high specificity and sensitivity. Because the 87-base-pair reads could not distinguish some IMGT-functional V segments, including TRBV6-2 and TRBV6-3, those segments were excluded. Sequencing depth was assumed to be roughly uniform across donors in the presence/absence analyses, though that assumption may not hold. V-gene and J-gene trimming of TCR beta chains was associated with a missense DCLRE1C variant in a later genetic analysis, and the association was replicated in an independent cohort. In an earlier analysis of some 500 of the donors, most TCR beta V segments appeared in productive rearrangements about 90% or about 30% of the time, broadly matching IMGT annotations. Linkage disequilibrium might explain the correlated functional status among segregating V segments, but an unknown experimental factor could not be ruled out. Across donors, most TCR sequences were observed very rarely, whereas some public TCRs were present in many individuals.

The cohort comprised hundreds of healthy bone marrow donors. At the time of sampling, all cohort members were nominally healthy, though unrecorded immune exposures were likely present. The donor tested CMV seropositive and was one of the 289 seropositive cohort members. Every donor gave a peripheral blood sample, and the peripheral blood mononuclear cells from that sample were used for TCR beta sequencing. Genomic DNA was extracted from the blood cell samples with the Qiagen DNeasy Blood Extraction Kit. At the junction V is shortened by 2 bases and J by 7 bases, with 9 bases in between. The germline V gene supplies CDR1 MDHEN and CDR2 SYDVKM. From the cysteine through the phenylalanine, the CDR3 covers 12 amino acids. Of all the DNA, just the CDR3 is kept, 36 bases in frame from base 1. To note about this clone: It lacks a known antigen. There are no base qualities to consult, and no much larger clone falls within one base.

Library preparation employed the immunoSEQ multiplex PCR assay. The multiplex PCR relied on a mix of 60 forward primers for TCR Vbeta segments and 13 reverse primers for TCR Jbeta segments. Amplification of the CDR3 region of rearranged TCR beta genes was performed with a multiplex PCR assay on genomic DNA. The Illumina HiSeq System was used to sequence the amplified TCR beta libraries as 87-base-pair reads. As for the original processing: Across the 640 or so repertoires, a later analysis counted tens of millions of unique TCR beta chains, roughly 11 million of which were shared by at least two donors. To remove PCR and sequencing errors, raw reads were error-corrected and collapsed into unique sequences using a nearest-neighbor algorithm that merged closely related sequences. To assign V, D and J gene segments, CDR3 sequences were aligned to IMGT reference sequences. Each retained sequence needed at least a six-nucleotide match to both a V gene segment and a J gene segment. Rearrangements were classified as productive when the CDR3 lacked stop codons and remained in frame with V and J, and all other rearrangements were classified as non-productive. Following IMGT convention, CDR3 was defined as the stretch from the second conserved V-encoded cysteine to the conserved J-encoded phenylalanine. Sequences without an unambiguous match to a single V gene segment were excluded from the earlier analysis of over 500 of the donors. In an earlier analysis of approximately 560 of the donors, a V segment was called functional when productive rearrangements were above 56.7%, and segregating when the standard deviation between donors exceeded 5%. A statistical classification framework was developed to diagnose cytomegalovirus status using the catalog of TCR beta chain sequences. V and J gene assignment, in a later analysis, came from comparing TCR nucleotide sequences with IMGT/GENE-DB human TR gene sequences. Using the TCRdist pipeline, a later analysis assigned CDR3 sequences along with most-parsimonious VDJ recombination scenarios. In a later analysis, each TCR beta chain was defined by its CDR3 amino acid sequence together with its V-gene family, and reads without a unique V-gene family were excluded. To address suspected cross-contamination and a sequencing artifact, a later analysis removed over 500 highly shared, low-generation-probability nucleotide sequences. A later analysis calculated a clonal expansion index for each public chain from normalized within-repertoire ranks of inferred template counts. In a later analysis, generation probabilities were computed with a VDJ recombination model fitted to out-of-frame rearrangements, and the resulting probabilities were checked against IGoR. In a later analysis, hypergeometric tests were used to score TCR-TCR, TCR-HLA and TCR-CMV co-occurrence, with a repertoire-size bias correction applied to TCR pairs. False discovery rates were estimated in a later analysis by permuting HLA or CMV assignments 20 times. A later analysis grouped co-occurring TCRs with DBSCAN, adding TCRdist sequence similarity when clustering within HLA-allele-positive subsets. Repertoires with fewer than 30,000 or more than 120,000 public chains were left out of co-occurrence clustering, as were about 5 repertoires with anomalous nucleotide sharing. The source is immuneACCESS, and TCRdb retained only in-frame sequences with V and J called. Part of the clones is not carried over; for the studies checked, unresolved V genes explain less than half of this, and the remainder is unexplained. D and trimming come from the DNA, and the V and J calls and clone size come from that table. In this sample the table shows under 200,000 clones, 82% of which occur a single time. The ten largest clones take up 0.95% to 1% of the sample.

Source material: PBMCs. The clonotype comes from a girl aged 2-10 years in good health and CMV-seropositive. Rearrangement joined TRBV28 to TRBJ2-7; the D gene assignment is ambiguous. The CDR3 reads as follows: CASSLEVSEQYF. The DNA sequence is as follows: TGTGCCAGCAGTTTAGAGGTATCGGAGCAGTACTTC.